The 8 T cell receptor beta chains listed next were all sequenced from one sample in a study of blood T cell repertoires in COVID-19. Clones were sequenced by immunoSEQ multiplex PCR, and TCRdb holds only the in-frame ones, with some missing. This sample carries 25,000 or so clones, over 75% of them seen once, and the ten largest clones take under 10%. Material: peripheral blood. Receptors originate from a woman between 50 and 59 years old with active COVID-19.

The chain combines TRBV10-3 with TRBJ2-1; 7 bases fit TRBD2. CDR1 and CDR2 from the germline V gene are ENHRY and SYGVKD. This CDR3 is 11 amino acids long. J lost 6 bases, V lost 11 bases, and 4 bases had no gene match. The CDR3 reads CAGGGLNEQFF. The DNA for the CDR3 is TGTGCCGGGGGAGGGCTCAATGAGCAGTTCTTC.

V and J are TRBV29-1 and TRBJ1-2; possibly TRBD1 for D (5 bases). This CDR3 is built from 13 residues. V was trimmed by 3 bases and J by 8 bases, leaving 16 bases between them. Per the germline V gene, CDR1 is SQVTM and CDR2 is ANQGSEA. In DNA, the CDR3 is TGCAGCGTTGATGATGGGGGGGGTATGGGCTACACCTTC. It codes for CSVDDGGGMGYTF.

This rearrangement joins TRBV2 to TRBJ2-5; 8 bases are shared with TRBD1. Germline V gene lookup returns CDR1 SNHLY and CDR2 FYNNEI. The CDR3 spans 16 residues. V lost 3 bases to trimming and J lost 6 bases; unmatched junction nucleotides: 12. Here the CDR3 reads CASSDGPRTGKKTQYF. DNA for the CDR3: TGTGCCAGCAGTGACGGCCCACGGACAGGGAAGAAGACCCAGTACTTC.

The rearrangement joins TRBV6-6 to TRBJ1-1; D is perhaps TRBD1 (6 bases). The CDR3 covers 15 residues. Germline V gene lookup returns CDR1 MNHNY and CDR2 SVGAGI (reference sequence). Trimming took off 2 bases at V and 0 bases at J, with 10 bases between the two ends. For the CDR3, the DNA is TGTGCCAGCAGTTACGGGGGACAAATGAACACTGAAGCTTTCTTT. Translation: CASSYGGQMNTEAFF.

In its sample, this clone was seen once. This sequence joins TRBV6-2 or TRBV6-3 and TRBJ2-7; possibly TRBD2 for D (6 bases). The germline CDR1 and CDR2 sequences are MNHEY and SVGEGT. Trimming took 2 bases from V and 0 from J, leaving 8 bases between them. There are 14 residues in the CDR3. CDR3 residues: CASSYVDYSYEQYF. CDR3 nucleotide sequence: TGTGCCAGCAGTTACGTGGACTACTCCTACGAGCAGTACTTC.

The V gene is TRBV2, the J gene TRBJ1-1; D remains unclear. With 0 bases removed from V and 7 bases from J, the gap between germline ends came to 9 bases. The CDR3 runs to 13 residues. CDR1 and CDR2 from the germline V gene are SNHLY and FYNNEI. CDR3 sequence reads: CASSEAVTSEAFF. CDR3 sequence (DNA): TGTGCCAGCAGTGAAGCGGTCACAAGTGAAGCTTTCTTT. The full variable domain, completed using reference TRBV2 and TRBJ1-1, is EPEVTQTPSHQVTQMGQEVILRCVPISNHLYFYWYRQILGQKVEFLVSFYNNEISEKSEIFDDQFSVERPDGSNFTLKIRSTKLEDSAMYFCASSEAVTSEAFFGQGTRLTVV.

V is TRBV28 and J is TRBJ2-3; 10 nucleotides line up with TRBD2. The CDR3 has 14 amino acids. The V gene end was trimmed by 5 bases and the J gene end by 7 bases; junction bases not matched to a gene: 6. Germline CDR1 and CDR2: MDHEN and SYDVKM. DNA of the CDR3: TGTGCCAGCAGTCCAGCGGGAGGGCCAAATACGCAGTATTTT. This codes for CASSPAGGPNTQYF.

This chain links TRBV28 with TRBJ2-2; TRBD1 is a possible D gene (6 bases). V lost 5 bases, J lost 2 bases, and 15 bases lay in between. Germline-derived CDR1 and CDR2 are MDHEN and SYDVKM. The CDR3 runs to 16 residues. CDR3 nucleotides: TGTGCCAGCAGTCGACTGGGGACATCAAACACCGGGGAGCTGTTTTTT. Protein sequence: CASSRLGTSNTGELFF. The complete variable domain, with remaining parts taken from reference TRBV28 and TRBJ2-2, reads DVKVTQSSRYLVKRTGEKVFLECVQDMDHENMFWYRQDPGLGLRLIYFSYDVKMKEKGDIPEGYSVSREKKERFSLILESASTNQTSMYLCASSRLGTSNTGELFFGEGSRLTVL.